This is a list of T cell receptor beta chains from one sample in a study of blood T cell repertoires in COVID-19. Profiling relied on immunoSEQ multiplex PCR, and the TCRdb table lists in-frame clones only, not all of them. The table records roughly 120,000 clones, around nine tenths of them present only once. The sample comprised peripheral blood. Receptors originate from a woman in her fifties or sixties with acute or convalescent COVID-19. CDR3s include the opening cysteine and the closing phenylalanine or tryptophan. The order of the fields is D gene, J gene, V gene, clone size, CDR3 DNA, CDR3 protein. A D gene is named only where the DNA matches it firmly. Where a row states a size, it is once, few, many or the class of an expanded clone; other rows omit it.

d_gene: TRBD1
j_gene: TRBJ2-7
v_gene: TRBV4-1
abundance: .
CDR3nt: TGCGCCAGCAGCCAAGTTCCGGGACAGGGGCCTTACGAGCAGTACTTC
CDR3aa: CASSQVPGQGPYEQYF

d_gene: .
j_gene: TRBJ2-1
v_gene: TRBV15
abundance: .
CDR3nt: TGTGCCACCAGCAGAGATTCCCCGGAGGCGGTAGCGGTTTACAATGAGCAGTTCTTC
CDR3aa: CATSRDSPEAVAVYNEQFF

d_gene: TRBD1
j_gene: TRBJ2-7
v_gene: TRBV11-2
abundance: .
CDR3nt: TGTGCCAGCAGCTCGGGACAGGGCAGCTCCTACGAGCAGTACTTC
CDR3aa: CASSSGQGSSYEQYF

d_gene: TRBD1
j_gene: TRBJ1-1
v_gene: TRBV3-1/TRBV3-2
abundance: few
CDR3nt: TGTGCCAGCAGCCAAGCGGGACAGCACACTGAAGCTTTCTTT
CDR3aa: CASSQAGQHTEAFF

d_gene: .
j_gene: TRBJ1-2
v_gene: TRBV2
abundance: .
CDR3nt: TGTGCCAGCAGTGATCAAGGGCGGGGTGGCTACACCTTC
CDR3aa: CASSDQGRGGYTF

d_gene: TRBD1
j_gene: TRBJ2-7
v_gene: TRBV6-5
abundance: .
CDR3nt: TGTGCCAGCAGCCGCGACCCGGGACAGGGGTACGAGCAGTACTTC
CDR3aa: CASSRDPGQGYEQYF

d_gene: .
j_gene: TRBJ1-1
v_gene: TRBV30
abundance: .
CDR3nt: TGTGCCTGGAGTGGAGATGTGAACACTGAAGCTTTCTTT
CDR3aa: CAWSGDVNTEAFF

d_gene: .
j_gene: TRBJ2-3
v_gene: TRBV9
abundance: .
CDR3nt: TGTGCCAGCAGCCAAGGAGGTACGCAGTATTTT
CDR3aa: CASSQGGTQYF

d_gene: .
j_gene: TRBJ2-7
v_gene: TRBV29-1
abundance: .
CDR3nt: TGCAGCGTTGAAGGCCCGGGTGTCTCCTACGAGCAGTACTTC
CDR3aa: CSVEGPGVSYEQYF

d_gene: .
j_gene: TRBJ1-4
v_gene: TRBV11-3
abundance: .
CDR3nt: TGTGCCAGCAGCTTTACAGGTGGGGGCAAGTCGGAAAAACTGTTTTTT
CDR3aa: CASSFTGGGKSEKLFF

d_gene: TRBD2
j_gene: TRBJ2-1
v_gene: TRBV24-1
abundance: .
CDR3nt: TGTGCCACCAGAAAAGGGGCGGGAGGGCCCAATGAGCAGTTCTTC
CDR3aa: CATRKGAGGPNEQFF

d_gene: .
j_gene: TRBJ1-1
v_gene: TRBV20-1
abundance: .
CDR3nt: TGCAGTGCTAGGGGAGGAGGGATGGCTTTCTTT
CDR3aa: CSARGGGMAFF

d_gene: TRBD1
j_gene: TRBJ1-3
v_gene: TRBV5-1
abundance: .
CDR3nt: TGCGCCAGCAGCTTGACCGGGACAGCCTCTGGAAACACCATATATTTT
CDR3aa: CASSLTGTASGNTIYF

d_gene: .
j_gene: TRBJ1-2
v_gene: TRBV19
abundance: .
CDR3nt: TGTGCCAGTCGGGGGGGCCAGGGATATGGCTACACCTTC
CDR3aa: CASRGGQGYGYTF

d_gene: TRBD1
j_gene: TRBJ1-2
v_gene: TRBV4-3
abundance: .
CDR3nt: TGCGCCAGCAGCCACTCGCCCGACAGGGCTCGTGTGAGCGGCTACACCTTC
CDR3aa: CASSHSPDRARVSGYTF

d_gene: TRBD2
j_gene: TRBJ2-7
v_gene: TRBV10-3
abundance: .
CDR3nt: TGTGCCATCAGTGCTCGCGGGGGAAAAGATAGGGACGAGCAGTACTTC
CDR3aa: CAISARGGKDRDEQYF

d_gene: .
j_gene: TRBJ1-1
v_gene: TRBV7-2
abundance: .
CDR3nt: TGTGCCAGCAGCTTAGCCCAGAGGGATACTGAAGCTTTCTTT
CDR3aa: CASSLAQRDTEAFF

d_gene: .
j_gene: TRBJ2-7
v_gene: TRBV7-3
abundance: .
CDR3nt: TGTGCCAGCAGCTTGGTATCAGGGTCCCACGAGCAGTACTTC
CDR3aa: CASSLVSGSHEQYF

d_gene: .
j_gene: TRBJ1-5
v_gene: TRBV30
abundance: once
CDR3nt: TGTGCCTGGAGTGGCGGGGAAGATCAGCCCCAGCATTTT
CDR3aa: CAWSGGEDQPQHF